This is a list of T cell receptor beta chains from one sample in a study of post-analysis software for immune sequencing data. Each CDR3 protein is one row after TCRdb ran MiXCR on the PCR reads. The sample contains hundreds of thousands of distinct CDR3 sequences, roughly 50% of which appear only once. Input material: blood. These receptors all come from a girl between 5 and 17 years old with multiple sclerosis. Each CDR3 is given with its conserved first and last residue. The D gene is left open where the match is weak. Size is omitted from some rows. Given values are once, few, many or a class for expanded clones.

NA TRBJ1-1 NA TRBV29-1 TGCAGCGTTTATAACACTGAAGCTTTCTTT CSVYNTEAFF
TRBD1 TRBJ2-6 few TRBV6-6 TGTGCCAGCAGTTCCGCGACAGGGGGCGCTGGGGCCAACGTCCTGACTTTC CASSSATGGAGANVLTF
NA TRBJ2-7 many TRBV29-1 TGCAGCGTTTCAAGGGATAACTACGAGCAGTACTTC CSVSRDNYEQYF
NA TRBJ2-3 NA TRBV27 TGTGCCAGCAGACGGATCCAGGGAAGCCTCACAGATACGCAGTATTTT CASRRIQGSLTDTQYF
TRBD1 TRBJ2-1 NA TRBV20-1 TGCAGTGCTAGAGATAGACAGGGAGAGACCCAGTTCTTC CSARDRQGETQFF
NA TRBJ2-3 few TRBV11-2 TGTGCCAGCAGCTCCGGTCCTACCACAGATACGCAGTATTTT CASSSGPTTDTQYF
NA TRBJ2-3 NA TRBV20-1 TGCAGTGCCTTCCCCCGACGACAGAGCACAGATACGCAGTATTTT CSAFPRRQSTDTQYF
NA TRBJ2-7 few TRBV10-2 TGCGCCAGCAGTGAGTCGTACAGAGTGGGCTACGAGCAGTACTTC CASSESYRVGYEQYF
NA TRBJ1-4 NA TRBV6-6 TGTGCCAGCAGTTACGGCGAACAGACAACTAATGAAAAACTGTTTTTT CASSYGEQTTNEKLFF
NA TRBJ2-1 many TRBV6-4 TGTGCCAGCAGCCCGTCCGGGACCTCCTACAATGAGCAGTTCTTC CASSPSGTSYNEQFF
NA TRBJ1-1 NA TRBV2 TGTGCCAGCAGCCCGCGGGGGGGGTTAGGAGCTTTCTTT CASSPRGGLGAFF
NA TRBJ1-2 NA TRBV12-3/TRBV12-4 TGTGCCAGCAGTTTAGAAGGCGCCAGGAATGGCTACACCTTC CASSLEGARNGYTF
TRBD2 TRBJ2-7 NA TRBV19 TGTGCCAGTAGAAGTGGAAGGACTAGCGGCTCCTACGAGCAGTACTTC CASRSGRTSGSYEQYF
NA TRBJ2-3 NA TRBV10-3 TGTGCCATCACCCGGGGTACCAACACAGATACGCAGTATTTT CAITRGTNTDTQYF
TRBD1 TRBJ1-2 few TRBV29-1 TGCAGCGTCCACTTATTGACAGGGAACTATGGCTACACCTTC CSVHLLTGNYGYTF
TRBD2 TRBJ2-3 NA TRBV20-1 TGCAGTGCTCCGCCCGGGACTAGAGAGACAGATACGCAGTATTTT CSAPPGTRETDTQYF
NA TRBJ2-7 once TRBV20-1 TGCAGTGCTACTTCAGGGGGAGGCTACGAGCAGTACTTC CSATSGGGYEQYF
NA TRBJ2-7 few TRBV9 TGTGCCAGCAGCGTAAGTGAGTCGAACTCCTACGAGCAGTACTTC CASSVSESNSYEQYF
NA TRBJ2-7 NA TRBV4-1 TGCGCCAGCAGCCAAGAATCCGTTTCCGGGCACGGAAACGAGCAGTACTTC CASSQESVSGHGNEQYF
TRBD1 TRBJ1-2 NA TRBV29-1 TGCAGCACTTCCCACGGGGGACAGGGGGCGTATGGCTACACCTTC CSTSHGGQGAYGYTF
NA TRBJ1-2 NA TRBV10-2 TGCGCCAGCAGTGAGTCCGGGCTAGGTGGCTACACCTTC CASSESGLGGYTF
TRBD1 TRBJ1-2 NA TRBV5-1 TGCGCCAGCACCGAGACAGGGGCTAACTATGGCTACACCTTC CASTETGANYGYTF
TRBD1 TRBJ1-2 NA TRBV6-6 TGTGCCAGCAGGGCCGGGACAGGGTCGGAGTATGGCTACACCTTC CASRAGTGSEYGYTF
NA TRBJ2-5 NA TRBV20-1 TGCAGTGCTAGAGATTTCACGGGGAACCAAGAGACCCAGTACTTC CSARDFTGNQETQYF
TRBD1 TRBJ1-2 NA TRBV20-1 TGCGGCGCCCCAATTACAGGGGTTGGGTTTGGCTACACCTTC CGAPITGVGFGYTF
NA TRBJ1-2 NA TRBV7-2 TGTGCCAGCAGCACGCGTGTGACTAACTATGGCTACACCTTC CASSTRVTNYGYTF
NA TRBJ2-3 once TRBV7-2 TGTGCCAGCAGCCCGCGGGTGGATACGCAGTATTTT CASSPRVDTQYF
NA TRBJ1-2 NA TRBV12-3/TRBV12-4 TGTGCCAGCAGTCCCGGCGTCGGCAGAGCTGACTATGGCTACACCTTC CASSPGVGRADYGYTF
TRBD1 TRBJ1-1 NA TRBV6-5 TGTGCCAGCAGTTACTCAAGGGGGCGCGGATCCAACACTGAAGCTTTCTTT CASSYSRGRGSNTEAFF
NA TRBJ2-5 NA TRBV4-1 TGCGCCAGCAGCCAAGTCGCCGTCGGGACCCAGTACTTC CASSQVAVGTQYF
NA TRBJ1-1 few TRBV12-5 TGTGCTAGTGGTTTGGTACTTAGGGACTTGAACACTGAAGCTTTCTTT CASGLVLRDLNTEAFF
NA TRBJ2-3 NA TRBV5-5 TGTGCCAGCAGCCTGCCGGGATCTTACACAGATACGCAGTATTTT CASSLPGSYTDTQYF
NA TRBJ2-4 NA TRBV20-1 TGCAGTGCTGAAGACCTTAGTGGGAGTGGAGCCAAAAACATTCAGTACTTC CSAEDLSGSGAKNIQYF
TRBD1 TRBJ2-4 NA TRBV7-3 TGTGCCAGCAGCCTCGAGGGGACAGTAAAAAACATTCAGTACTTC CASSLEGTVKNIQYF
NA TRBJ2-1 once TRBV9 TGTGCCAGCAGCGTAGTACGGGGTGGGGACAATGAGCAGTTCTTC CASSVVRGGDNEQFF
TRBD1 TRBJ1-5 NA TRBV12-3/TRBV12-4 TGTGCCAGCAGTTTGGGGCAGGGGGAAGGCAATCAGCCCCAGCATTTT CASSLGQGEGNQPQHF
NA TRBJ1-2 NA TRBV29-1 TGCAGCGGGGCGACAGTCTATGGCTACACCTTC CSGATVYGYTF
TRBD1 TRBJ2-5 few TRBV29-1 TGCAGCGTCGGGGACAGGGGGCGCGGGGAGACCCAGTACTTC CSVGDRGRGETQYF
NA TRBJ2-1 NA TRBV20-1 TGCAGTGCTAGAGCCTATGGGACAAGGATCAACGAGCAGTTCTTC CSARAYGTRINEQFF
NA TRBJ2-3 NA TRBV6-1 TGTGCCAGCAGACTATCCGGGACCGCGTGGTTCACAGATACGCAGTATTTT CASRLSGTAWFTDTQYF
NA TRBJ2-7 few TRBV6-5 TGTGCCAGCAGTTATGAGGAGGGCTACGAGCAGTACTTC CASSYEEGYEQYF
NA TRBJ2-7 NA TRBV18 TGTGCCAGCTCACCACCGGCGGGTAGAGTTCCATACGAGCAGTACTTC CASSPPAGRVPYEQYF
NA TRBJ2-1 NA TRBV10-2 TGCGCCAGCAGTGAGGCTACAGGGAGCTCCTACAATGAGCAGTTCTTC CASSEATGSSYNEQFF
TRBD1 TRBJ2-3 few TRBV29-1 TGCAGCGTTGAGTTAGGGGACAGGCCTAGCACAGATACGCAGTATTTT CSVELGDRPSTDTQYF
NA TRBJ2-7 NA TRBV29-1 TGCAGCGCCGGGGAGGGGGGAACCTACGAGCAGTACTTC CSAGEGGTYEQYF
NA TRBJ2-3 NA TRBV20-1 TGCAGTGCTCCCGTGGGCACAGATACGCAGTATTTT CSAPVGTDTQYF
NA TRBJ2-6 NA TRBV12-5 TGTGCTAGTGGTCGAGGAAGGGACTCTGGGGCCAACGTCCTGACTTTC CASGRGRDSGANVLTF
NA TRBJ2-7 NA TRBV12-3/TRBV12-4 TGTGCCAGCAGCCAGGGGACTTTGGGGGAGCAGTACTTC CASSQGTLGEQYF
NA TRBJ2-1 NA TRBV6-1 TGTGCCAGCAGTGAAGCGCCGTTTGGTATAGCGGCCGAGCAGTTCTTC CASSEAPFGIAAEQFF
TRBD2 TRBJ2-7 NA TRBV7-9 TGTGCCAGCAGCACTAGCGGGAACTACTACGAGCAGTACTTC CASSTSGNYYEQYF
NA TRBJ2-1 NA TRBV5-1 TGCGCCAGCAGCTTGGATGGGGCCATTCCGACCGGCAATGAGCAGTTCTTC CASSLDGAIPTGNEQFF
TRBD1 TRBJ2-1 NA TRBV14 TGTGCCAGCAGCCAAGATTTGCCAGGGGGACCGAGGGGTGAGCAGTTCTTC CASSQDLPGGPRGEQFF
NA TRBJ2-3 NA TRBV27 TGTGCCAGCAGTTTATCGTTTAGCACAGATACGCAGTATTTT CASSLSFSTDTQYF
NA TRBJ1-2 NA TRBV2 TGTGCCAGCAGTGAAGGACTAGGGAACTATGGCTACACCTTC CASSEGLGNYGYTF
TRBD1 TRBJ1-1 NA TRBV9 TGTGCCAGCAGCGTAGGGACAGGCAGCATGAACACTGAAGCTTTCTTT CASSVGTGSMNTEAFF
TRBD1 TRBJ2-1 NA TRBV7-8 TGTGCCAGCAGCGCGGGACAGGGGGGGCTTAGCTCCTACAATGAGCAGTTCTTC CASSAGQGGLSSYNEQFF
NA TRBJ2-7 NA TRBV21-1 TGTGCCAGCATGAGGGTCGAGCAGTACTTC CASMRVEQYF
TRBD1 TRBJ1-1 NA TRBV5-1 TGCGCCAGCAGCCCCCTGACAGGGGGCTTGAACACTGAAGCTTTCTTT CASSPLTGGLNTEAFF
TRBD1 TRBJ1-1 NA TRBV10-3 TGTGCCATCAGTGAGTCAGGACAGGGTGTCACTGAAGCTTTCTTT CAISESGQGVTEAFF
NA TRBJ2-1 NA TRBV3-1 TGTGCCAGCAGCCAAGATGGGTATGAGCAGTTCTTC CASSQDGYEQFF